This record covers a single TCR beta chain. The antigen remains unidentified. The PCR contained 60 Vbeta and 13 Jbeta primers. Sequencing used immunoSEQ multiplex PCR; TCRdb keeps in-frame clones, though not all of them. The table lists 90,000 to 100,000 clones, roughly 79% of them singletons, with less than 5% in the top ten. These data are taken from a study of cytomegalovirus exposure and HLA in healthy donors. Regarding the study as a whole: For most TCR sequences rarity was the rule, although some public TCRs occurred in many donors. Of the V segments, some could not be distinguished, including TRBV6-2 and TRBV6-3, and were excluded. A link between a missense DCLRE1C variant and TCR beta V- and J-gene trimming emerged from a later analysis.

CDR3 length equals 16 residues. Germline CDR1 reads SGHDT; CDR2 reads YYEEEE. After removal of 3 bases from V and 4 bases from J, the junction contained 7 bases not matched to a gene. This TCR was sampled from a woman aged 40 to 50 in good health and CMV-seronegative. V usage is TRBV5-6 and J usage is TRBJ2-1; 10 bases align to TRBD1. Sequencing was done on a sample of PBMCs. DNA of the CDR3: TGTGCCAGCAGCTGGGACAGGGGACGGTATTACAATGAGCAGTTCTTC. Its protein product is CASSWDRGRYYNEQFF.